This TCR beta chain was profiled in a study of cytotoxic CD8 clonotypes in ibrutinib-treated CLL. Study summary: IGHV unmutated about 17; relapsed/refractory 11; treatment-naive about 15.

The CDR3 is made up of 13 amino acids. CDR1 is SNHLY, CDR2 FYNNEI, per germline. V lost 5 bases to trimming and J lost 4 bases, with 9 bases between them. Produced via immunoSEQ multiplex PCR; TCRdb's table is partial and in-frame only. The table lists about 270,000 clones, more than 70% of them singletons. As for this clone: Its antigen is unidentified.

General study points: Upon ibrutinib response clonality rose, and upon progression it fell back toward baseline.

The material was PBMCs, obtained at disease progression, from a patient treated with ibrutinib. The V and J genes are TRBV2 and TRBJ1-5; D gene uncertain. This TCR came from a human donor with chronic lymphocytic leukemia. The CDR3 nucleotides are TGTGCCAGCAGTCCCCAGTTGAATCAGCCCCAGCATTTT. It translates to CASSPQLNQPQHF.